This entry describes one TCR beta chain. Its antigen remains unknown. Per germline, CDR1 LNHDA and CDR2 SQIVND (reference sequence). Trimming took 3 bases from V and 0 from J, leaving 12 bases between them. CDR3 length: 16 residues. All of the donors resided in Nashville, Tennessee, and each was a Caucasian adult. This entry is derived from a study of shared clonotypes between healthy human individuals. Tens of thousands of T cell genomes (around 190 ng DNA) went into each sorted-subset replicate. Some clones are missing from TCRdb's copy, which holds only in-frame ones; the method was immunoSEQ multiplex PCR. The sample consists of 2 million to 2.5 million clones, over 85% of them appearing once. General study findings and limits: Generation probabilities of non-shared clonotypes were lower (relative to those shared by all four donors). Only a few donors were included, so the genetic and exposure-history diversity represented was limited.

Material: naive CD4+ T cells from PBMCs. Subset denoted: CD45RA+ positively selected. This clonotype was obtained from a man younger than 30 in good health. Some clones in this sample may be carry-over from other donors' samples. The rearrangement uses TRBV19 and TRBJ1-5; no firm D call. Here the CDR3 reads CASSMDPRGSNQPQHF. The CDR3 DNA is TGTGCCAGTAGTATGGACCCGCGGGGTAGCAATCAGCCCCAGCATTTT.